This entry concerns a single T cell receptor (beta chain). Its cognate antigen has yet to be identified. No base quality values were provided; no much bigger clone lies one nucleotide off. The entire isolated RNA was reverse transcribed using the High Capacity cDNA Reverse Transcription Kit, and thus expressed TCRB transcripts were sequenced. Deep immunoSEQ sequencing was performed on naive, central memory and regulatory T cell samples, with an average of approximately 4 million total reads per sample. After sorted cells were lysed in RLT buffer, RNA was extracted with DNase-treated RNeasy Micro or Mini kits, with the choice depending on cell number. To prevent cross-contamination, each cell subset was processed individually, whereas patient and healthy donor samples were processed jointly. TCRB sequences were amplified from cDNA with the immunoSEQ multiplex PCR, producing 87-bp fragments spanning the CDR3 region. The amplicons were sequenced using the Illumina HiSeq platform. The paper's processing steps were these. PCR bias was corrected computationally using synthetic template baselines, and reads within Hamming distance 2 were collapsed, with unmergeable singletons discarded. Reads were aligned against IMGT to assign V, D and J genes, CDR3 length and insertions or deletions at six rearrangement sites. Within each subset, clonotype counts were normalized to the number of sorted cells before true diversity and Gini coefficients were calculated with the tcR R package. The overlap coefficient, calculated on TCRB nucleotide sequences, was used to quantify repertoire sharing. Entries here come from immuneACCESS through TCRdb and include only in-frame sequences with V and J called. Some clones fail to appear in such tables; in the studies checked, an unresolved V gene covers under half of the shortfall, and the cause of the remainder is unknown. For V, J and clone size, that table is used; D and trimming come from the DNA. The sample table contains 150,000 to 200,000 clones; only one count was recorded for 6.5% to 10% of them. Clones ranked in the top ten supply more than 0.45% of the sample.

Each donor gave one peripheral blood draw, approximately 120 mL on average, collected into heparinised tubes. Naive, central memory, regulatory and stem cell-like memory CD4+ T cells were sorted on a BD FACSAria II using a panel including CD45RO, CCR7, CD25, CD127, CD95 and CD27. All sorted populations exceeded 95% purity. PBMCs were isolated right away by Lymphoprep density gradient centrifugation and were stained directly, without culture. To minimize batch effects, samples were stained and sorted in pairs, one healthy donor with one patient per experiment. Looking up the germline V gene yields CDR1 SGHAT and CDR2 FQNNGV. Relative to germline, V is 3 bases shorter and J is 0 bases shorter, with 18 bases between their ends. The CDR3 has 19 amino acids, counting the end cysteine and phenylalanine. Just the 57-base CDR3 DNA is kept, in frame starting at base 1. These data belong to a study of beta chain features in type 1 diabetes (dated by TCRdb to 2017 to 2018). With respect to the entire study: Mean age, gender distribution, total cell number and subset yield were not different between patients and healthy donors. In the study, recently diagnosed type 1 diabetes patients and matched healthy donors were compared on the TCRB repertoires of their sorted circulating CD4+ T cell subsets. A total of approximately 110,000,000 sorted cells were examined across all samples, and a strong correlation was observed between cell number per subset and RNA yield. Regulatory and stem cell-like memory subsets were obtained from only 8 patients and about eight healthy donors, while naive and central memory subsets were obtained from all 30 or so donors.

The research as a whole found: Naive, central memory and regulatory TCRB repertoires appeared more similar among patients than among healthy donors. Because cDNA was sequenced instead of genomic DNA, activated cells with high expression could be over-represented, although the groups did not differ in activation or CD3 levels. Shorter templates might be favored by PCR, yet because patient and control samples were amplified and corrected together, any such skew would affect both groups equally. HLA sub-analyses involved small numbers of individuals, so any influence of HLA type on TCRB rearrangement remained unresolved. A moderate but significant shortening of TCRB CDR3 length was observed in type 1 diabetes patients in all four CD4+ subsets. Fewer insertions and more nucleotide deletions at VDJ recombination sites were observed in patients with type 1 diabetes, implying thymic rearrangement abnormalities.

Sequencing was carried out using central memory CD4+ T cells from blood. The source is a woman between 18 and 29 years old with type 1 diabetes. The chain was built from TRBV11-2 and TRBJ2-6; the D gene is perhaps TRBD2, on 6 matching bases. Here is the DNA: TGTGCCAGCAGCTTTTTTGGGGGGATGGGGCCCTCTGGGGCCAACGTCCTGACTTTC. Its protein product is CASSFFGGMGPSGANVLTF.